Presented here are 26 T cell receptor beta chains from one specimen sequenced in a study of cytomegalovirus exposure and HLA in healthy donors. PCR used 60 Vbeta primers and 13 Jbeta primers. Generated by immunoSEQ multiplex PCR, the TCRdb table keeps only in-frame clones and is missing some. The sample consists of some 150,000 clones, 82% of them appearing once. Material: PBMCs. These receptors originate from a man aged 25-40 years in good health and CMV-seropositive.

The chain uses TRBV28 and TRBJ1-2; 8 nucleotides agree with TRBD1. The CDR3 is made up of 13 amino acids. Per germline, CDR1 MDHEN and CDR2 SYDVKM. Trimming took 7 bases from V and 4 from J; bases not matched to a gene: 5. The CDR3 DNA is TGTGCCAGCAATGGGGGACAGGCCTATGGCTACACCTTC. Its translation: CASNGGQAYGYTF.

V and J are TRBV11-2 and TRBJ1-5; 7 positions agree with TRBD1. After removal of 5 bases from V and 3 bases from J, the junction contained 10 bases not matched to a gene. In germline, CDR1 is SGHAT, CDR2 FQNNGV. The CDR3 covers 16 residues. The CDR3 sequence: CASSPVGGQYNQPQHF. The CDR3 DNA is TGTGCCAGCAGCCCGGTGGGGGGACAGTACAATCAGCCCCAGCATTTT.

The chain combines TRBV19 with TRBJ2-7; the match to TRBD1 covers 7 bases. V was pared by 4 bases and J by 0 bases, with 3 bases of the junction left unmatched. CDR3 length: 14 residues. CDR1 is LNHDA and CDR2 is SQIVND in the germline V gene (reference sequence). The CDR3 protein is CASSTDRSSYEQYF. The CDR3 bases are TGTGCCAGTAGTACGGACAGGAGCTCCTACGAGCAGTACTTC.

The chain uses TRBV4-2 and TRBJ1-5; TRBD1 matches at 9 bases. This CDR3 contains 16 residues. With V trimmed by 0 bases and J by 5 bases, 5 bases remained unmatched. From germline, CDR1 is LGHNA and CDR2 YNFKEQ. The CDR3 here is CASSQDTGQGHQPQHF. CDR3 DNA: TGTGCCAGCAGCCAAGATACTGGACAGGGGCATCAGCCCCAGCATTTT.

This rearrangement joins TRBV20-1 to TRBJ2-5; 7 bases line up with TRBD2. The DNA end is more similar to TRBJ2-7, so the J call may be wrong. The CDR3 runs to 10 residues. Germline V gives CDR1 DFQATT, CDR2 SNEGSKA (reference sequence). CDR3 in amino acids: CSAPGGEQYF. Written as DNA, the CDR3 is TGCAGTGCCCCGGGAGGCGAGCAGTACTTC.

The chain uses TRBV5-1 and TRBJ2-3, with TRBD1 identical over 10 bases. The CDR3 runs 14 residues. Trimming took 4 bases from V and 5 from J; bases not matched to a gene: 4. CDR1 and CDR2 from the germline V gene are SGHRS and YFSETQ. In DNA form, the CDR3 reads TGCGCCAGCAGCGGGCGGACAGGGGGAGATACGCAGTATTTT. Its translation: CASSGRTGGDTQYF.

This chain connects TRBV11-2 to TRBJ1-2; 8 bases are shared with TRBD1. The V and J ends lost 4 bases and 4 bases, in that order; junction bases with no gene match: 5. Per the germline V gene, CDR1 is SGHAT and CDR2 is FQNNGV. CDR3 length equals 14 residues. The CDR3 region is CASSSDRGGYGYTF. Here the CDR3 DNA reads TGTGCCAGCAGCTCCGACAGGGGTGGCTATGGCTACACCTTC.

This chain uses TRBV5-4 with TRBJ1-1, with 8 bases aligning to TRBD1. Germline CDR1 is SGHNT and CDR2 is YYREEE (reference sequence). The CDR3 consists of 15 residues. Trimming took 2 bases from V and 4 from J; bases not matched to a gene: 7. CDR3 loop: CASSFPGGRVTEAFF. The DNA for the CDR3 is TGTGCCAGCAGCTTTCCAGGGGGCCGAGTCACTGAAGCTTTCTTT.

V gene TRBV7-9 combines with J gene TRBJ2-2; perhaps TRBD2 as D (5 bases). V was cut by 5 bases and J by 8 bases, with 12 bases left in between. CDR1 and CDR2 from the germline V gene are SEHNR and FQNEAQ (reference sequence). This CDR3 has 13 amino acids. This CDR3 is CASSPRVLGELFF. CDR3 DNA sequence: TGTGCCAGCAGCCCGCGGGTCCTTGGGGAGCTGTTTTTT.

This chain links TRBV12-5 with TRBJ1-2, with TRBD1 identical over 7 bases. The V segment lost 3 bases and the J segment 4 bases; nucleotides outside the gene matches: 8. There are 15 residues in the CDR3. The germline V gene has CDR1 LGHNT and CDR2 FRNRAP. CDR3 amino acids: CASGFQQGRVYGYTF. The CDR3 nucleotides are TGTGCTAGTGGTTTCCAACAGGGGCGAGTCTATGGCTACACCTTC. Filled out from reference TRBV12-5 and TRBJ1-2, the complete variable domain reads DARVTQTPRHKVTEMGQEVTMRCQPILGHNTVFWYRQTMMQGLELLAYFRNRAPLDDSGMPKDRFSAEMPDATLATLKIQPSEPRDSAVYFCASGFQQGRVYGYTFGSGTRLTVV.

J is TRBJ2-7 and V is TRBV19; the match to TRBD1 covers 8 bases. From germline, CDR1 is LNHDA and CDR2 SQIVND (reference sequence). The CDR3 is 17 amino acids. Trimming at V came to 5 bases and at J to 3 bases, leaving 15 bases not matched to a gene. CDR3 in amino acids: CASSAALQGDLDYEQYF. CDR3 DNA: TGTGCCAGTAGTGCAGCATTACAGGGGGATCTCGACTACGAGCAGTACTTC.

V usage is TRBV5-6 and J usage is TRBJ2-6; possible D gene TRBD1, 6 bases. This CDR3 has 17 amino acids. V lost 5 bases, J lost 0 bases, and 15 bases lay in between. CDR1 and CDR2 from the germline V gene are SGHDT and YYEEEE. CDR3 DNA sequence: TGTGCCAGCAGAGGACAGTATCACTTCTCTGGGGCCAACGTCCTGACTTTC. Translating it yields CASRGQYHFSGANVLTF.

The chain couples TRBV7-2 to TRBJ1-3; TRBD1 might be the D (5 bases). CDR1 SGHTA and CDR2 FQGNSA come from the germline V gene. The V end lost 3 bases, the J end lost 1 base, and 10 bases lay between the germline ends. The CDR3 loop spans 15 amino acids. CDR3 amino acids: CASSFGGASGNTIYF. DNA for the CDR3: TGTGCCAGCAGCTTCGGGGGAGCTTCTGGAAACACCATATATTTT.

The chain couples TRBV28 to TRBJ1-1, with a possible D match to TRBD1 (6 bases). The CDR3 runs 14 residues. Trimming removed 8 bases at V and 1 base at J, with 14 bases between. Looked up from germline, CDR1 is MDHEN and CDR2 is SYDVKM. CDR3 bases: TGTGCCAGCCTCCCCCCGGACAGGAACACTGAAGCTTTCTTT. It specifies CASLPPDRNTEAFF.

The CDR3 nucleotides are TGTGCCAGCAGTCCCGCGGACAGGGCGGACCGGCCCCAGCATTTT. As protein: CASSPADRADRPQHF. The rearrangement links TRBV28 to TRBJ1-5; 8 nucleotides match TRBD1. The CDR3 runs 15 residues. J gave up 9 bases and V 5 bases, and 12 bases lay outside the gene matches. Per germline, CDR1 MDHEN and CDR2 SYDVKM.

This chain connects TRBV19 to TRBJ1-2, with a tentative D call TRBD1 (6 bases). The length of the CDR3 is 11 residues. V dropped 9 bases and J dropped 5 bases, with 10 bases sitting between them. CDR1 LNHDA and CDR2 SQIVND come from the germline V gene (reference sequence). The CDR3 DNA is TGTGCCAGCGCAGGGGTTTATGGCTACACCTTC. Protein product: CASAGVYGYTF.

This chain joins TRBV5-8 and TRBJ2-1; TRBD2 aligns across 7 bases. CDR1 is SGHTS, CDR2 YDEGEE, per germline. V trimming: 2 bases; J trimming: 4 bases; junction bases outside the gene matches: 6. The CDR3 length is 15 residues. The CDR3 loop reads CASSLGGSPYNEQFF. The CDR3 nucleotides read TGTGCCAGCAGCTTAGGCGGGAGTCCGTACAATGAGCAGTTCTTC.

The chain employs TRBV7-2 and TRBJ1-2; D call uncertain. The CDR3 consists of 15 residues. V shed 7 bases and J shed 2 bases, with 17 bases lying between them. The germline gives CDR1 SGHTA, CDR2 FQGNSA. The CDR3 loop is CASTAVGGSNYGYTF. The CDR3 DNA reads as TGTGCCAGCACCGCGGTTGGCGGGAGCAACTATGGCTACACCTTC. Full variable domain (missing parts from reference TRBV7-2 and TRBJ1-2): GAGVSQSPSNKVTEKGKDVELRCDPISGHTALYWYRQSLGQGLEFLIYFQGNSAPDKSGLPSDRFSAERTGGSVSTLTIQRTQQEDSAVYLCASTAVGGSNYGYTFGSGTRLTVV.

V usage is TRBV7-8 and J usage is TRBJ1-6; D unresolved. This CDR3 spans 15 amino acids. The V and J ends lost 5 bases and 9 bases respectively, with 17 bases between them. CDR1 and CDR2 from the germline V gene are SGHVS and FQNEAQ. The CDR3 sequence is CASSPYPSPSSPLHF. As DNA, the CDR3 is TGTGCCAGCAGCCCTTATCCATCACCTAGTTCACCCCTCCACTTT.

The CDR3 loop reads CASSRGEYNTEAFF. The DNA for the CDR3 is TGTGCCAGCAGTCGGGGGGAGTACAACACTGAAGCTTTCTTT. The rearrangement joins TRBV5-4 to TRBJ1-1; perhaps TRBD1 as D (5 bases). From germline, CDR1 is SGHNT and CDR2 YYREEE (reference sequence). Trimming left V 5 bases short and J 2 bases short, with 13 bases between. The CDR3 runs 14 residues.

The V and J genes are TRBV25-1 and TRBJ2-2, with TRBD1 matching over 11 bases. The germline V gene has CDR1 MGHDK and CDR2 SYGVNS. The CDR3 has 15 residues. V lost 9 bases to trimming and J lost 4 bases; unmatched junction nucleotides: 7. CDR3 sequence: CASGGGTGGTGELFF. Here the CDR3 DNA reads TGTGCCAGTGGAGGGGGGACAGGGGGCACCGGGGAGCTGTTTTTT.

The CDR3 coding sequence is TGTGCCAGCAGTCGAGAGGGACAGTCAGGAGAGACCCAGTACTTC. Protein: CASSREGQSGETQYF. The chain recombines TRBV27 with TRBJ2-5; 7 bases line up with TRBD1. The ends lost 5 bases at V and 4 bases at J; junction bases unmatched: 10. The germline CDR1 and CDR2 sequences are MNHEY and SMNVEV (reference sequence). The CDR3 loop spans 15 amino acids.

The chain links TRBV5-1 to TRBJ2-7; perhaps TRBD2 as D (6 bases). The CDR3 runs to 14 residues. CDR1 SGHRS and CDR2 YFSETQ come from the germline V gene. Trimming took 5 bases from V and 6 from J, leaving 18 bases between them. CDR3 bases: TGCGCCAGCAGGACGGGACGGGGAGGTGCCGAGCAGTACTTC. It codes for CASRTGRGGAEQYF.

The chain joins TRBV18 to TRBJ2-7; 8 positions match TRBD1. Germline V gives CDR1 KGHSH, CDR2 LQKENI. V trimming: 6 bases; J trimming: 0 bases; junction bases outside the gene matches: 1. This CDR3 has 13 residues. CDR3 residues: CASSDRGSYEQYF. As DNA, the CDR3 is TGTGCCAGCTCTGACAGGGGCTCCTACGAGCAGTACTTC.

The chain employs TRBV5-6 and TRBJ1-1; possibly TRBD1 for D (5 bases). The CDR3 is 14 amino acids. Trimming took 4 bases from V and 0 from J, leaving 10 bases between them. Per germline, CDR1 SGHDT and CDR2 YYEEEE. CDR3 in amino acids: CASSLTALNTEAFF. The CDR3 region has the DNA TGTGCCAGCAGCCTGACAGCTCTGAACACTGAAGCTTTCTTT.

The chain carries TRBV5-1 and TRBJ1-1; D is unclear. Germline V gene data show CDR1 as SGHRS and CDR2 as YFSETQ. Deletions cut 8 bases from V and 3 bases from J, with 11 bases between. The CDR3 contains 12 residues. Here the CDR3 reads CARRSEYTEAFF. The CDR3 coding sequence is TGCGCCAGGCGGAGTGAATACACTGAAGCTTTCTTT.